These T cell receptor beta chains were read from a single sample in a study of blood T cell repertoires in COVID-19. Clones were read by immunoSEQ multiplex PCR, and TCRdb kept only the in-frame ones, dropping some. The top ten hold around 3.9% of the sample, which has some 360,000 clones, about nine tenths seen once. The sample comprised peripheral blood. The receptors come from a woman aged 60-75 years with COVID-19, enrolled during active disease. Both conserved end residues are part of each CDR3. Each record gives: CDR3 protein, J gene, D gene, V gene. D genes are given only for firm matches.

CASSQDLRTGFHDNYGYTF	TRBJ1-2	TRBD1	TRBV3-1/TRBV3-2
CASSLAGNTEAFF	TRBJ1-1	NA	TRBV7-3
CASRRRQGNSYEQYF	TRBJ2-7	TRBD1	TRBV5-1
CSGWTNGNYGYTF	TRBJ1-2	NA	TRBV29-1
CASSFQTGVTYEQYF	TRBJ2-7	TRBD1	TRBV5-5
CATSRDRGDVTEAFF	TRBJ1-1	TRBD1	TRBV15
CASSFRRGGVETQYF	TRBJ2-5	TRBD2	TRBV7-9
CASSVERGTDTQYF	TRBJ2-3	NA	TRBV9
CASSPTGQGLKYEQYF	TRBJ2-7	TRBD1	TRBV28
CASSLWTGGWTTYGYTF	TRBJ1-2	TRBD1	TRBV5-5
CASSQDEGQGSDEQYF	TRBJ2-7	TRBD1	TRBV4-2
CASSLNRDTGELFF	TRBJ2-2	NA	TRBV7-3
CASSYLRVYFDTEAFF	TRBJ1-1	NA	TRBV7-9
CASSLRGLSEAFF	TRBJ1-1	NA	TRBV5-1
CASSSDRSSYEQYF	TRBJ2-7	TRBD1	TRBV4-1
CASSFRSYNSPLHF	TRBJ1-6	NA	TRBV28
CASCRERSGDEQFF	TRBJ2-1	NA	TRBV6-5
CASSRKGSGNTIYF	TRBJ1-3	NA	TRBV3-1/TRBV3-2
CASSRGGGNEKLFF	TRBJ1-4	NA	TRBV7-3
CASSIPPAINTEAFF	TRBJ1-1	NA	TRBV11-2
CASSYRGQSSATNEKLFF	TRBJ1-4	NA	TRBV18
CASSFRGDRWINTEAFF	TRBJ1-1	TRBD1	TRBV5-1
CASSPRAGGAAGELFF	TRBJ2-2	TRBD1	TRBV11-3
CASSQGNRGNQPQHF	TRBJ1-5	TRBD1	TRBV4-1
CAWSALTGINQPQHF	TRBJ1-5	NA	TRBV30
CASSLGHRNTF	TRBJ1-2	NA	TRBV12-3/TRBV12-4
CASSPGTRTATNEKLFF	TRBJ1-4	NA	TRBV4-1
CASSPRTPHSSYEQYF	TRBJ2-7	NA	TRBV3-1/TRBV3-2
CASSQEAGVTGELFF	TRBJ2-2	NA	TRBV3-1/TRBV3-2
CATEPGGGYEYQPQHF	TRBJ1-5	NA	TRBV19
CASSPLPRGTDQPQHF	TRBJ1-5	NA	TRBV18
CASNSDRIAKNIQYF	TRBJ2-4	TRBD1	TRBV2
CASRWGRNTEAFF	TRBJ1-1	NA	TRBV28
CASSQADRGPGSEKLFF	TRBJ1-4	TRBD1	TRBV14
CASSSPGTGYGYTF	TRBJ1-2	TRBD1	TRBV7-6
CASSLGQINQPQHF	TRBJ1-5	NA	TRBV7-8
CATSLSGTVNEKLFF	TRBJ1-4	TRBD1	TRBV15
CASSWGGPNTGELFF	TRBJ2-2	TRBD2	TRBV5-6
CASSHVGGEQYF	TRBJ2-7	NA	TRBV11-3
CASSLAHVTEAFF	TRBJ1-1	NA	TRBV12-3/TRBV12-4
CASSAGPNTEAFF	TRBJ1-1	NA	TRBV5-6
CASTLMGQTNTEAFF	TRBJ1-1	TRBD1	TRBV2